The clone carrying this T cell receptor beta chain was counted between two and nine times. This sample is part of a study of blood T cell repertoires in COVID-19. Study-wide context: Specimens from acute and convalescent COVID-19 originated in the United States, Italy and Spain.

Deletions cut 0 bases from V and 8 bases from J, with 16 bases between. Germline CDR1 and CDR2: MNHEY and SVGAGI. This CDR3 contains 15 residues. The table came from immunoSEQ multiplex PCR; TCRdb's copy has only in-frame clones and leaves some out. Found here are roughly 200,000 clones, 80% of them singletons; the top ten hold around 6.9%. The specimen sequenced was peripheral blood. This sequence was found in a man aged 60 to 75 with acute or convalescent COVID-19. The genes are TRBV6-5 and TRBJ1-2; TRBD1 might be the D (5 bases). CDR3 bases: TGTGCCAGCAGTTACTCGAGAAGGGGCCCAGAGGGCTACACCTTC. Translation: CASSYSRRGPEGYTF.